Below are 3 T cell receptor beta chains sequenced from a single sample in a study of blood T cells in healthy people across ages (dated by TCRdb to between 2014 and 2016). Library method: 5' RACE. Reads for this sample came from an Illumina HiSeq 2500. A second PCR of 7 to 11 cycles was performed with a sample-barcoded 5' primer and a J-beta primer mix. The public reads were reanalyzed by TCRdb: fastp trimming at Q25, MiXCR alignment, in-frame beta chains only. Rows with one shared CDR3 protein collapse into an entry with the most common genes and DNA. Across this sample there are roughly 1.7 million distinct CDR3 sequences, with about 35% seen only once. About 11% of the sample lies in the top ten. The sample was blood. The receptor source for this set is a woman aged 25 to 39 in good health.

This sequence joins TRBV20-1 and TRBJ2-1; D gene ambiguous. Trimming stripped 3 bases from V and 1 base from J, with 13 bases between. The CDR3 has 15 residues. CDR1 is DFQATT, CDR2 SNEGSKA, per germline (reference sequence). The CDR3 here is CSASGASSSYNEQFF. The CDR3 DNA sequence: TGCAGTGCTAGTGGAGCGTCGTCTTCCTACAATGAGCAGTTCTTC.

V usage is TRBV7-2 and J usage is TRBJ2-7, with 9 bases aligning to TRBD2. The V segment lost 6 bases and the J segment 7 bases; nucleotides outside the gene matches: 16. Per the germline V gene, CDR1 is SGHTA and CDR2 is FQGNSA. This CDR3 contains 16 residues. The CDR3 DNA sequence: TGTGCCAGCAGTCAAATACCGAGCGGGGGGTGGAGTGAGCAGTACTTC. This sequence encodes CASSQIPSGGWSEQYF.

V usage is TRBV7-2 and J usage is TRBJ2-7, with D unclear. The germline gives CDR1 SGHTA, CDR2 FQGNSA. V gave up 1 base and J gave up 1 base, with 11 bases separating them. The CDR3 covers 15 residues. In nucleotides, the CDR3 is TGTGCCAGCAGCTTAGGAATGGACGGATCCTACGAGCAGTACTTC. The encoded protein is CASSLGMDGSYEQYF.